The present T cell receptor beta chain was sequenced within a study of shared clonotypes between healthy human individuals. Findings and caveats of the study: In having few donors, the study represented limited genetic and exposure-history diversity.

There are 16 residues in the CDR3. Germline V gene lookup returns CDR1 SGHVS and CDR2 FQNEAQ. V dropped 5 bases and J dropped 2; count of bases not matched to a gene: 9. For this clone: The antigen is not known.

A deep-level run was used for the assay. The authors split each subset's genomic DNA evenly across several immunoSEQ plates. Some clones are missing from TCRdb's copy, which holds only in-frame ones; the method was immunoSEQ multiplex PCR. The data hold nearly 2 million clones, with less than 95% observed a single time. Positively selected for CCR7, the CD45RO-negative cells used as naive CD8 cells excluded terminally differentiated effector memory CD45RA+ cells. Sequencing was done on a sample of naive CD8+ T cells sorted from blood. The TCR originated in a young man in good health. This chain joins TRBV7-8 and TRBJ2-1; 7 bases match TRBD1. The CDR3 nucleotides read TGTGCCAGCAGCCCCGACAGGGTTTGGGCCTACAATGAGCAGTTCTTC. It codes for CASSPDRVWAYNEQFF.